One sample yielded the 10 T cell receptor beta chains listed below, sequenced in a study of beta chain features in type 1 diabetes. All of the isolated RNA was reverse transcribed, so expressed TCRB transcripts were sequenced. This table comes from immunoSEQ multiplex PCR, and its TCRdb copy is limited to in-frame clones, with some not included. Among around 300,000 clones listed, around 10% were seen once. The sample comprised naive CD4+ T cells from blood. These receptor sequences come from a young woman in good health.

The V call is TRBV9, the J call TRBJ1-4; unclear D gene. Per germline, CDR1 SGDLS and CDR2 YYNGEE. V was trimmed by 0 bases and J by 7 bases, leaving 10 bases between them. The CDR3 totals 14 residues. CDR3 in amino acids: CASSVGPGSEKLFF. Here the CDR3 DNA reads TGTGCCAGCAGCGTAGGCCCGGGTTCTGAAAAACTGTTTTTT.

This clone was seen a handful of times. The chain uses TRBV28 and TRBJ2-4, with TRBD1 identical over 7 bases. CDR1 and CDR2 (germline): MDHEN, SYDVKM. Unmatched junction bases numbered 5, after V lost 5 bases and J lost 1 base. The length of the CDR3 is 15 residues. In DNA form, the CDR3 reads TGTGCCAGCAGTCCGACAGGGAAGGCCAAAAACATTCAGTACTTC. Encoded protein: CASSPTGKAKNIQYF.

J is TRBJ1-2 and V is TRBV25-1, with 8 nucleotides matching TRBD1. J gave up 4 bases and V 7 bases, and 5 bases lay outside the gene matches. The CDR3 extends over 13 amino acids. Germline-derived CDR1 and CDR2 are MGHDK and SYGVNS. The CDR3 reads CASIGQGPYGYTF. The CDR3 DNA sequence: TGTGCCAGCATCGGACAGGGTCCCTATGGCTACACCTTC.

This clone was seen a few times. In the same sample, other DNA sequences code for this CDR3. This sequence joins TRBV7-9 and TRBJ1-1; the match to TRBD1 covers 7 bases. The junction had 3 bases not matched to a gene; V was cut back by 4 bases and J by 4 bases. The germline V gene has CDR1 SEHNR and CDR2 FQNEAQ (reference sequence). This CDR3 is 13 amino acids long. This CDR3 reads CASSSQGGTEAFF. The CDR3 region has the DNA TGTGCCAGCAGCTCTCAGGGGGGCACTGAAGCTTTCTTT.

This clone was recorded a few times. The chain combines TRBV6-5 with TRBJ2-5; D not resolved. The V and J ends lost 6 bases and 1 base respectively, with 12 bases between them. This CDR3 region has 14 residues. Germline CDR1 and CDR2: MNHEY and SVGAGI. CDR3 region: CASSLGLSQETQYF. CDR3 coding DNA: TGTGCCAGCAGCCTTGGGCTTTCCCAAGAGACCCAGTACTTC.

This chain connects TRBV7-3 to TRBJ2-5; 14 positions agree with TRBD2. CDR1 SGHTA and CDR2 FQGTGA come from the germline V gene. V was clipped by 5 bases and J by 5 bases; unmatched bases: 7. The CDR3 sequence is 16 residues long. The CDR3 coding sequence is TGTGCCAGCAGCCGCGGACTAGCGGGAGGAGGGGAGACCCAGTACTTC. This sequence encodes CASSRGLAGGGETQYF.

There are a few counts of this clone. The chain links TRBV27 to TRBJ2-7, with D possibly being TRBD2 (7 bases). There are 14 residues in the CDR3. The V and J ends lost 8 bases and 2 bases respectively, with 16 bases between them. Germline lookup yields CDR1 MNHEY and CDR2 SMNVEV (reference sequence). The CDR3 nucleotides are TGTGCCAGCGGGTCCGGGGGGCTCCCCTACGAGCAGTACTTC. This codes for CASGSGGLPYEQYF.

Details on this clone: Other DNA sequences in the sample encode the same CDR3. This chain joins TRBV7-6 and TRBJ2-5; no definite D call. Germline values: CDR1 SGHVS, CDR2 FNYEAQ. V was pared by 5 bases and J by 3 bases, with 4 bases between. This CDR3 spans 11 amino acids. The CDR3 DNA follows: TGTGCCAGCAGCCCAAAAGAGACCCAGTACTTC. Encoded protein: CASSPKETQYF.

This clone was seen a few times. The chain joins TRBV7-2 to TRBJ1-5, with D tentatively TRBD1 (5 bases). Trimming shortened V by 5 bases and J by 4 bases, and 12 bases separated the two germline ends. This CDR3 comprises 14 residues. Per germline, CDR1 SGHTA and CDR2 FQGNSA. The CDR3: CASSKDSANQPQHF. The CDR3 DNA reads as TGTGCCAGCAGCAAAGACAGCGCAAATCAGCCCCAGCATTTT.

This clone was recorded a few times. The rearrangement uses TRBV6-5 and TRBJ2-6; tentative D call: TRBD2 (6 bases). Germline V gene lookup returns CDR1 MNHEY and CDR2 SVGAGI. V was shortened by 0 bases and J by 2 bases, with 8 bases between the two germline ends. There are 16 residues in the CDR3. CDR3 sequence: CASSYSGTPGANVLTF. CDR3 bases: TGTGCCAGCAGTTACTCCGGGACTCCTGGGGCCAACGTCCTGACTTTC.